The source of this T cell receptor (beta chain) is a study of OX40 agonist ivuxolimab in advanced cancers. CDR1 SNHLY and CDR2 FYNNEI come from the germline V gene. The CDR3 is made up of 13 amino acids. V shed 1 base and J shed 5 bases, with 6 bases lying between them. This table comes from immunoSEQ multiplex PCR, and its TCRdb copy is limited to in-frame clones, with some not included. The sample yields over 35,000 clones, approximately 90% seen once. The sequence came from an adult with an advanced solid tumor such as melanoma, head and neck, liver or kidney cancer. The chain employs TRBV2 and TRBJ1-3; D is unclear. The sequences come from CD4+ or CD8+ T cells sorted from blood, collected in a trial of the OX40 agonist ivuxolimab. The CDR3 here is CASSEGSRNTIYF. The CDR3 DNA reads as TGTGCCAGCAGTGAAGGCAGCCGAAACACCATATATTTT.